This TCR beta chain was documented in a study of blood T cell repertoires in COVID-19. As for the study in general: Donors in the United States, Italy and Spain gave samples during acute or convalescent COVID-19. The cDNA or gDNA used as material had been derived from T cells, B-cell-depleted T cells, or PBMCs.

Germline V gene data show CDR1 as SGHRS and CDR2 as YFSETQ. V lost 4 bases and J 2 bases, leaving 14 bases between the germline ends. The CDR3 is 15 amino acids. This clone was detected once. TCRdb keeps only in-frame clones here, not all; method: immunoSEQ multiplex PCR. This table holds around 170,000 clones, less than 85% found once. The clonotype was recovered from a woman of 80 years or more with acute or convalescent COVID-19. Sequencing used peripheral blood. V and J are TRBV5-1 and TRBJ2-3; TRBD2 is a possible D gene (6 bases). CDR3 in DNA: TGCGCCAGCAGCCCGGAGGGGTTACCCACAGATACGCAGTATTTT. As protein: CASSPEGLPTDTQYF.